This T cell receptor (beta chain) derives from a study of blood T cell repertoires in COVID-19. About the study: Material from acute and convalescent COVID-19 was sourced from the United States, Italy and Spain. PBMCs, B-cell-depleted T cells, or T cells were the source of the cDNA or gDNA that made up the material.

Authors' data handling: The assay estimated nucleated cells by amplifying reference gene primers. The protocol was immunoSEQ multiplex PCR, while the TCRdb copy is restricted to in-frame clones and leaves out a portion. That table gives V, J and clone size, and the DNA gave D and trimming. The table has about 280,000 clones, 85% seen once. The germline gives CDR1 SGHRS, CDR2 YFSETQ. CDR3 length equals 15 residues. V lost 5 bases and J lost 7; bases outside the gene matches: 12. The V call is TRBV5-1, the J call TRBJ1-2; TRBD1 aligns across 9 bases. The sample was peripheral blood. The TCR sequence derives from a man aged 50-60 years with active or convalescent COVID-19. CDR3 sequence: CASRQQPGQGIGYTF. The CDR3, as DNA: TGCGCCAGCAGACAACAACCGGGACAGGGTATTGGCTACACCTTC.